The 12 T cell receptor beta chains below were found in one sample sequenced in a study of response to subunit inactivated influenza vaccine. TCRdb re-derived calls from the RT-PCR reads in MiXCR, one entry per CDR3 protein. The sample lists approximately 520,000 distinct CDR3 sequences; roughly 25% were seen once. The input for sequencing was CD4+ T cells sorted from PBMCs, taken roughly 5 days after vaccination. The receptors originated from a man aged 50 to 59 who received an inactivated influenza vaccine.

As for this clonotype: At one end, the junction sequence differs from germline, possibly due to a read error. The chain joins TRBV6-1 to TRBJ2-7; a weak D match, TRBD2 (5 bases). CDR1 MNHNS and CDR2 SASEGT come from the germline V gene. The CDR3 is 13 residues long. The CDR3 is CASCEGDIYEQYF. The CDR3 bases are TGTGCCAGCTGTGAGGGCGACATCTACGAGCAGTACTTC.

The chain recombines TRBV30 with TRBJ2-3; 9 bases fit TRBD2. The CDR3 runs to 14 residues. Trimming removed 2 bases from V and 5 bases from J; junction bases left unmatched: 5. CDR1 and CDR2 (germline): GTSNPN, SVGIG (reference sequence). The CDR3 sequence is CAWSMGLALDTQYF. The CDR3 DNA reads as TGTGCCTGGAGTATGGGACTAGCACTAGATACGCAGTATTTT.

CDR3 loop: CASSDKNTDTQYF. CDR3 nucleotide sequence: TGTGCCAGCAGCGACAAGAACACAGATACGCAGTATTTT. This chain connects TRBV7-3 to TRBJ2-3, with D unclear. The CDR3 is made up of 13 amino acids. The germline gives CDR1 SGHTA, CDR2 FQGTGA. Trimming removed 5 bases at V and 2 bases at J, with 8 bases between.

This clonotype was seen only a few times. This chain connects TRBV20-1 to TRBJ2-2; 12 positions match TRBD2. There are 18 residues in the CDR3. The trim removed 6 bases at V and 4 bases at J, leaving 15 bases unmatched. Per germline, CDR1 DFQATT and CDR2 SNEGSKA (reference sequence). CDR3 nucleotide sequence: TGCAGTGCGAGATCGTTTCTAGCGGGAGGGCCCGCCACCGGGGAGCTGTTTTTT. Its translation: CSARSFLAGGPATGELFF.

Many counts were recorded for this clonotype. The V call is TRBV18, the J call TRBJ1-5; no definite D call. This CDR3 comprises 13 residues. With 3 bases removed from V and 5 bases from J, the gap between germline ends came to 8 bases. Per germline, CDR1 KGHSH and CDR2 LQKENI. The CDR3 here is CASSPGQDQPQHF. As DNA, the CDR3 is TGTGCCAGCTCACCGGGCCAAGATCAGCCCCAGCATTTT.

The chain recombines TRBV20-1 with TRBJ2-1, with 12 bases that match TRBD2. The length of the CDR3 is 17 residues. Per germline, CDR1 DFQATT and CDR2 SNEGSKA (reference sequence). Trimming at V came to 0 bases and at J to 6 bases, leaving 9 bases not matched to a gene. The CDR3 loop is CSARDPQTSGSPNEQFF. The CDR3 region has the DNA TGCAGTGCTAGAGATCCCCAGACTAGCGGGAGCCCCAATGAGCAGTTCTTC.

This clonotype was found a few times. The V call is TRBV5-1, the J call TRBJ1-6; the D is unclear. Trimming removed 1 base at V and 8 bases at J, with 10 bases between. Germline V gives CDR1 SGHRS, CDR2 YFSETQ. This CDR3 region has 14 residues. The DNA of the CDR3 is TGCGCCAGCAGCTTGACCTACAAGGATTCACCCCTCCACTTT. Its protein product is CASSLTYKDSPLHF.

The rearrangement links TRBV20-1 to TRBJ2-1; no reliable D call. The CDR3 spans 14 residues. Trimming removed 6 bases at V and 0 bases at J, with 12 bases between. From germline, CDR1 is DFQATT and CDR2 SNEGSKA (reference sequence). In nucleotides, the CDR3 is TGCAGTGCGCGAGACGGACGCTCCTACAATGAGCAGTTCTTC. It is translated as CSARDGRSYNEQFF.

This chain uses TRBV4-1 with TRBJ1-3; the D is unclear. Trimming cost V 0 bases and J 5 bases, with 2 bases left between them. This CDR3 has 12 residues. Germline loops: CDR1 MGHRA, CDR2 YSYEKL. The CDR3 DNA reads TGCGCCAGCAGCCAAGACAGAAACACCATATATTTT. Its translation: CASSQDRNTIYF.

The rearrangement uses TRBV3-1 and TRBJ1-3; possible D gene TRBD1, 5 bases. The CDR3 loop spans 15 amino acids. The V and J ends lost 5 bases and 1 base respectively, with 12 bases between them. Germline V lookup: CDR1 LGHDT, CDR2 YNNKEL (reference sequence). The CDR3 bases are TGTGCCAGCAGCTACATGACAGTTTCTGGAAACACCATATATTTT. Protein sequence: CASSYMTVSGNTIYF.

The J gene is TRBJ2-5, the V gene TRBV15; 9 bases line up with TRBD1. CDR1 is LNHNV and CDR2 is YYDKDF in the germline V gene (reference sequence). The length of the CDR3 is 14 residues. The J segment lost 5 bases and the V segment lost 3 bases, leaving 4 bases of the junction unmatched. The CDR3 protein is CATSRTGGTETQYF. In DNA, the CDR3 is TGTGCCACCAGCAGGACAGGGGGAACGGAGACCCAGTACTTC.

The chain uses TRBV7-9 and TRBJ2-1, with TRBD2 matching 10 bases. CDR3 length: 15 residues. Trimming at V came to 2 bases and at J to 7 bases, leaving 5 bases not matched to a gene. Germline CDR1 is SEHNR and CDR2 is FQNEAQ (reference sequence). The DNA of the CDR3 is TGTGCCAGCAGCTTATCTAGCGGGAGCTGGAATGAGCAGTTCTTC. This encodes CASSLSSGSWNEQFF.